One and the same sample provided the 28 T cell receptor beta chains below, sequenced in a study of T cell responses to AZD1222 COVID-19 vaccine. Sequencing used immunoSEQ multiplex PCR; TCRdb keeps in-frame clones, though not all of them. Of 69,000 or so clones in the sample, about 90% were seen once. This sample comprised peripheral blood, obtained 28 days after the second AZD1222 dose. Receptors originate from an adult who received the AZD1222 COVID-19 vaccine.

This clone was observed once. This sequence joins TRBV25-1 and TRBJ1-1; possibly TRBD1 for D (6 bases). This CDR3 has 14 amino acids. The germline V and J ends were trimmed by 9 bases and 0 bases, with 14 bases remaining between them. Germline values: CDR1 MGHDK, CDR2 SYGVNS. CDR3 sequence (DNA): TGTGCCAGACAACCCGGACAGCTGAACACTGAAGCTTTCTTT. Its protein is CARQPGQLNTEAFF. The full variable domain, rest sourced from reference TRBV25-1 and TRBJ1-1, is EADIYQTPRYLVIGTGKKITLECSQTMGHDKMYWYQQDPGMELHLIHYSYGVNSTEKGDLSSESTVSRIRTEHFPLTLESARPSHTSQYLCARQPGQLNTEAFFGQGTRLTVV.

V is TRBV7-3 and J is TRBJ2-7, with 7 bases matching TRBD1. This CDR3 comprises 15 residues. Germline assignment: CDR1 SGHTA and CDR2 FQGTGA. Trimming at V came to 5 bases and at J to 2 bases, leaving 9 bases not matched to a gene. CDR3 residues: CASSAQQGITYEQYF. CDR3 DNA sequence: TGTGCCAGCAGCGCCCAACAGGGGATTACCTACGAGCAGTACTTC.

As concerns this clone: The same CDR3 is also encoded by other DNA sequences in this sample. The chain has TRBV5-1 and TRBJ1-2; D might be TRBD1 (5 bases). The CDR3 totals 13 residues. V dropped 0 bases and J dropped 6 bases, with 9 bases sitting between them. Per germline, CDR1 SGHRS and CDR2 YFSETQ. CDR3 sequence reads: CASSLGQGNGYTF. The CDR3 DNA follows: TGCGCCAGCAGCTTGGGGCAGGGCAATGGCTACACCTTC.

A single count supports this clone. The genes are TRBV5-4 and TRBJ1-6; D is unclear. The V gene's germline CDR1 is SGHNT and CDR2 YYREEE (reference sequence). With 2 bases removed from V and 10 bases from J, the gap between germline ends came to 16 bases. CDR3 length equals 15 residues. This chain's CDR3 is CASSFREVKNSPLHF. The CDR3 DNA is TGTGCCAGCAGCTTCCGGGAGGTTAAAAACTCACCCCTCCACTTT.

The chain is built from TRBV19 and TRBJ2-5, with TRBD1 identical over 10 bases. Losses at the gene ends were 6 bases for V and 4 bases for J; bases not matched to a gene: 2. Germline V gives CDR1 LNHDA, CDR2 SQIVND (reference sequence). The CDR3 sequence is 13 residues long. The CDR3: CASRDRGAETQYF. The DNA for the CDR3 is TGTGCCAGTAGGGACAGGGGGGCAGAGACCCAGTACTTC.

DNA for the CDR3: TGTGCCAGCAGCTTGGGGGGCGGGGCGTACAATGAGCAGTTCTTC. Translated: CASSLGGGAYNEQFF. V gene TRBV5-4 combines with J gene TRBJ2-1; D may be TRBD2 (6 bases). V gave up 0 bases and J gave up 4 bases, with 11 bases separating them. This CDR3 has 15 amino acids. CDR1 and CDR2 (germline): SGHNT, YYREEE (reference sequence).

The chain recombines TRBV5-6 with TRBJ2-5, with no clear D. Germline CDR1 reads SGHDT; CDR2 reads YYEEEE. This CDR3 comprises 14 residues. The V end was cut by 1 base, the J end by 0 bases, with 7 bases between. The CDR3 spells CASSLTLNQETQYF. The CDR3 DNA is TGTGCCAGCAGCTTGACCCTCAACCAAGAGACCCAGTACTTC. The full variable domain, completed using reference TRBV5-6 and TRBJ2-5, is DAGVTQSPTHLIKTRGQQVTLRCSPKSGHDTVSWYQQALGQGPQFIFQYYEEEERQRGNFPDRFSGHQFPNYSSELNVNALLLGDSALYLCASSLTLNQETQYFGPGTRLLVL.

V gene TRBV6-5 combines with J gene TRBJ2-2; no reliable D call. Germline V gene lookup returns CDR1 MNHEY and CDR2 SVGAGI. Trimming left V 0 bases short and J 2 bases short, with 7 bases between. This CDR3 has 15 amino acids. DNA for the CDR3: TGTGCCAGCAGTTACTCGACTGGCAACACCGGGGAGCTGTTTTTT. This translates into CASSYSTGNTGELFF.

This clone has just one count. CDR3 sequence: CASSLGDPNPLYEQYF. CDR3 DNA sequence: TGCGCCAGCAGCTTGGGAGACCCCAATCCCCTCTACGAGCAGTACTTC. The chain combines TRBV5-1 with TRBJ2-7; D not resolved. This CDR3 is 16 amino acids long. The germline V gene encodes CDR1 SGHRS and CDR2 YFSETQ. V shed 0 bases and J shed 3 bases, with 16 bases lying between them.

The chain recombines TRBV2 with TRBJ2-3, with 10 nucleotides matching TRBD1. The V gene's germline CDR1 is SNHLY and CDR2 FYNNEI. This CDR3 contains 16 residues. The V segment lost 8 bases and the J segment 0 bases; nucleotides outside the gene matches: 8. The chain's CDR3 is CASSRDRGVSTDTQYF. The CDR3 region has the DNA TGTGCCAGCTCCCGGGACAGGGGAGTGAGCACAGATACGCAGTATTTT.

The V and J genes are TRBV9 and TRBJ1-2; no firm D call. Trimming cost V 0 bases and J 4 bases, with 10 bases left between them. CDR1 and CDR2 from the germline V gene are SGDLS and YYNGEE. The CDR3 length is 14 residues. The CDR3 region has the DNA TGTGCCAGCAGCGTAGCAGAGGGTGGCTATGGCTACACCTTC. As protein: CASSVAEGGYGYTF.

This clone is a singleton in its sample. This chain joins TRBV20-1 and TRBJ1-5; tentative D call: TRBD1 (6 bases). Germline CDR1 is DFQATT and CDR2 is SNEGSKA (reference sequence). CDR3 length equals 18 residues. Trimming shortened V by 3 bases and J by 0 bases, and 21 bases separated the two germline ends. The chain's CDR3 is CSASGLTRGRDSNQPQHF. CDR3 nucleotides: TGCAGTGCTAGTGGATTAACCCGGGGGCGGGATAGCAATCAGCCCCAGCATTTT.

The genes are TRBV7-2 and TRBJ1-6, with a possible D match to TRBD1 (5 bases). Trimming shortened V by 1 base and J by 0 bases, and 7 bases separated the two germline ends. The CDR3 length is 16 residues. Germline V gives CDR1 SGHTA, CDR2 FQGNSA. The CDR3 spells CASSLVGGSYNSPLHF. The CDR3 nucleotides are TGTGCCAGCAGCTTAGTTGGGGGCTCCTATAATTCACCCCTCCACTTT.

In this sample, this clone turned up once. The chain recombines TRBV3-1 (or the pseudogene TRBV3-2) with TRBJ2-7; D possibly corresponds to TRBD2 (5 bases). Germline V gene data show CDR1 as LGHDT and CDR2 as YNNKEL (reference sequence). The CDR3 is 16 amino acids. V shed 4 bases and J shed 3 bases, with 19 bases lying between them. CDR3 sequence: CASSPSLDSQIYEQYF. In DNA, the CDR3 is TGTGCCAGCAGCCCCTCCTTGGACTCGCAGATCTACGAGCAGTACTTC.

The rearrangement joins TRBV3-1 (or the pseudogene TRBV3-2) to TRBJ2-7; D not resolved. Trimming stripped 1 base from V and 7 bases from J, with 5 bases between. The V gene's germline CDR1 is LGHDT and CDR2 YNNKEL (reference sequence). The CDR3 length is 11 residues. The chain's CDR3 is CASSQVGEQYF. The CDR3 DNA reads TGTGCCAGCAGCCAAGTTGGGGAGCAGTACTTC.

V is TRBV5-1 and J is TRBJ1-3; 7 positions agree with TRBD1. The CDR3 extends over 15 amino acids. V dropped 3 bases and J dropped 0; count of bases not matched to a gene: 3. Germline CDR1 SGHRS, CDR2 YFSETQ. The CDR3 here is CASSSNRGSGNTIYF. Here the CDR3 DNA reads TGCGCCAGCAGCTCCAACAGGGGCTCTGGAAACACCATATATTTT.

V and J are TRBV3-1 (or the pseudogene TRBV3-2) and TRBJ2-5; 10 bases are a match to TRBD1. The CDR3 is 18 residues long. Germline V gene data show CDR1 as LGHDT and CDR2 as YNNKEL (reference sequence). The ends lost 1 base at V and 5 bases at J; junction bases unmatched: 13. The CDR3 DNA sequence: TGTGCCAGCAGCCAAGGCGCAGGGGCCGGGACAGGGGATGAGACCCAGTACTTC. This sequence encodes CASSQGAGAGTGDETQYF.

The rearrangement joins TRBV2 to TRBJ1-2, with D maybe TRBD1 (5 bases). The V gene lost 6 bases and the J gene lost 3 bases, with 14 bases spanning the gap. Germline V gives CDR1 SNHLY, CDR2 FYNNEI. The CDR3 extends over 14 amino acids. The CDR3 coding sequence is TGTGCCAGCAGGCCAACCGGGACGGACTATGGCTACACCTTC. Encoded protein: CASRPTGTDYGYTF.

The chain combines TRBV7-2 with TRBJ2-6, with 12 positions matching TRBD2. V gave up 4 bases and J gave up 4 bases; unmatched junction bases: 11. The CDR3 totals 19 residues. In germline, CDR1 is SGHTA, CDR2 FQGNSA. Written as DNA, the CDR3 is TGTGCCAGCAGCTCCCTGGGACTAGCGGGTCTCCCGGGGGCCAACGTCCTGACTTTC. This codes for CASSSLGLAGLPGANVLTF.

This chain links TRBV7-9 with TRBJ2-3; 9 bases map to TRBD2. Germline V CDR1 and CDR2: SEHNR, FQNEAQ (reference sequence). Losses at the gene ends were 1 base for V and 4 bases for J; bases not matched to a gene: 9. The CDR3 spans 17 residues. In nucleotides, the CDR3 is TGTGCCAGCAGCTTAGGTAGCGGGAGATCAACCGCAGATACGCAGTATTTT. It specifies CASSLGSGRSTADTQYF.

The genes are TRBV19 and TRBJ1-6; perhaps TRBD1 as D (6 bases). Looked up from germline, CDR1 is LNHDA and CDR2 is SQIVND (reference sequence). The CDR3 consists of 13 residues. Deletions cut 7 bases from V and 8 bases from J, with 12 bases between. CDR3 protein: CASTQRQDSPLHF. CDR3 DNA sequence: TGTGCCAGTACCCAACGACAGGATTCACCCCTCCACTTT.

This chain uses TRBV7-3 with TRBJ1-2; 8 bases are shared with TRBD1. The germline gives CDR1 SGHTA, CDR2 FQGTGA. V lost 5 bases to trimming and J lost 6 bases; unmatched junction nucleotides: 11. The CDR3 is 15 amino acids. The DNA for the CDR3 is TGTGCCAGCAGCAGAACGGTACAGGGGGAGGATGGCTACACCTTC. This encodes CASSRTVQGEDGYTF.

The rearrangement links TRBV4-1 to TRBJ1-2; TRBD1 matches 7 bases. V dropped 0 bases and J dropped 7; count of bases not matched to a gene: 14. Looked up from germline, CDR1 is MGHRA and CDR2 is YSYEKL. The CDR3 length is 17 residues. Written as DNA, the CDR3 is TGCGCCAGCAGCCAAGATTTAGGGGGCCGGGCACGGTCTGGCTACACCTTC. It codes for CASSQDLGGRARSGYTF.

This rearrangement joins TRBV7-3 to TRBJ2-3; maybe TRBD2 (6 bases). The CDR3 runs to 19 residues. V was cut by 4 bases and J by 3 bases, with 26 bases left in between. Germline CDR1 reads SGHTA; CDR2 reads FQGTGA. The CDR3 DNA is TGTGCCAGCAGCTCACCCTCAACACCGGGAGAGAGGTTTACAGATACGCAGTATTTT. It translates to CASSSPSTPGERFTDTQYF.

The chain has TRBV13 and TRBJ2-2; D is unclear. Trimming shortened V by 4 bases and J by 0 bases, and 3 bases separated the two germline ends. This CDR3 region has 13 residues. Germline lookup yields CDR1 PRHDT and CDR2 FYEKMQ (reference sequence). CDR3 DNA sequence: TGTGCCAGCAGCTACGCGAACACCGGGGAGCTGTTTTTT. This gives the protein CASSYANTGELFF.

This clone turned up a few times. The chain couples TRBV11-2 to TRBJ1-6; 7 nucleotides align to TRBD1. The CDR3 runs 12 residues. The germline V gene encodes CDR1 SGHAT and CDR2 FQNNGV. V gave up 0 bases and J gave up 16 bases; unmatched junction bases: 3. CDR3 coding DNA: TGTGCCAGCAGCTTAGAGGACAGGAGGCTCCACTTT. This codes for CASSLEDRRLHF.

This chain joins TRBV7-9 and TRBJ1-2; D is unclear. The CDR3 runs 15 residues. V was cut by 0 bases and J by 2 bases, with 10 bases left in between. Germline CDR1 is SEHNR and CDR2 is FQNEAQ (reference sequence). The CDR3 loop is CASSLASGQNYGYTF. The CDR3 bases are TGTGCCAGCAGCTTAGCCTCGGGCCAAAACTATGGCTACACCTTC.

DNA for the CDR3: TGTGCCAGCAGCTTGACTAGCGGGACGTACAATGAGCAGTTCTTC. It yields the protein CASSLTSGTYNEQFF. V is TRBV7-6 and J is TRBJ2-1; 11 bases agree with TRBD2. The CDR3 has 15 residues. V dropped 3 bases and J dropped 4; count of bases not matched to a gene: 2. Germline loops: CDR1 SGHVS, CDR2 FNYEAQ.